The 3 T cell receptor beta chains below all came from one sample that was sequenced in a study of blood T cell dynamics during melanoma immunotherapy (dated by TCRdb to about 2020). Preparation of the library involved the immunoSEQ multiplex PCR assay. TCRdb mirrors the immuneACCESS table, restricted to in-frame sequences. Some clones are absent from its copies; in checked studies, under half trace to an unresolved V gene, and the reason for the others is unknown. The sample table shows several thousand clones, and less than 85% are seen once. Approximately 30% of the sample comes from the top ten. According to the study, the label for this sample's time point signals: pre-treatment baseline. The sequencing used blood, collected from a patient treated with checkpoint blockade. The receptors were sampled from a human donor with melanoma.

This rearrangement joins TRBV6-5 to TRBJ1-5, with D perhaps TRBD1 (6 bases). The CDR3 loop spans 13 amino acids. The germline V gene has CDR1 MNHEY and CDR2 SVGAGI. Trimming pared 5 bases from V and 8 bases from J, leaving 13 bases between. In DNA form, the CDR3 reads TGTGCCAGCAGTAATCAGGGGTCGGAGCCCCAGCATTTT. Encoded protein: CASSNQGSEPQHF.

The chain has TRBV4-1 and TRBJ2-6; 10 positions match TRBD2. The CDR3 loop spans 18 amino acids. The trim removed 4 bases at V and 0 bases at J, leaving 6 bases unmatched. CDR1 and CDR2 from the germline V gene are MGHRA and YSYEKL. CDR3 region: CASSRLAGADSGANVLTF. DNA for the CDR3: TGCGCCAGCAGCCGCCTAGCGGGGGCGGACTCTGGGGCCAACGTCCTGACTTTC.

The CDR3 here is CASSVGAAGLFGYTF. The CDR3 DNA sequence: TGTGCCAGCAGCGTAGGTGCAGCAGGATTGTTCGGCTACACCTTC. This chain joins TRBV9 and TRBJ1-2; no firm D call. Germline CDR1 reads SGDLS; CDR2 reads YYNGEE. V was cut by 0 bases and J by 8 bases, with 17 bases left in between. The CDR3 is made up of 15 amino acids.